One sample yielded the 17 T cell receptor beta chains listed below, sequenced in a study of blood T cell repertoires in COVID-19. TCRdb's copy holds only in-frame clones and misses some; the assay was immunoSEQ multiplex PCR. The table shows roughly 250,000 clones, with approximately 86% occurring only once. Input material: PBMCs or T cells enriched from blood (not recorded which). Receptors were obtained from a woman aged 30 to 39 with acute COVID-19.

The V call is TRBV21-1, the J call TRBJ2-7; TRBD1 was called by the table and not checked on the DNA. TRBV21-1 is a documented pseudogene. The CDR3 is made up of 16 amino acids. The CDR3 sequence is CASSKVSTGMTYEQYF. The CDR3 coding sequence is TGTGCCAGCAGCAAAGTGTCGACAGGGATGACCTACGAGCAGTACTTC.

In its sample, this clone was seen once. The rearrangement uses TRBV27 and TRBJ2-3, with TRBD1 identical over 9 bases. The germline V gene has CDR1 MNHEY and CDR2 SMNVEV (reference sequence). V was clipped by 6 bases and J by 6 bases; unmatched bases: 10. CDR3 length: 15 residues. The CDR3 sequence: CASRTRQGGGDTQYF. The CDR3 nucleotides are TGTGCCAGCAGAACCCGACAGGGGGGGGGTGATACGCAGTATTTT.

This sequence joins TRBV19 and TRBJ1-1; the match to TRBD1 covers 8 bases. The CDR3 has 13 amino acids. The junction had 6 bases not matched to a gene; V was cut back by 5 bases and J by 7 bases. Germline assignment: CDR1 LNHDA and CDR2 SQIVND (reference sequence). CDR3: CASSVGQGFEAFF. DNA for the CDR3: TGTGCCAGTAGTGTTGGACAGGGTTTTGAAGCTTTCTTT.

This clone was detected only once. This chain uses TRBV7-2 with TRBJ1-2; 8 nucleotides align to TRBD1. Per the germline V gene, CDR1 is SGHTA and CDR2 is FQGNSA. V lost 4 bases to trimming and J lost 5 bases; unmatched junction nucleotides: 6. This CDR3 has 14 amino acids. CDR3 sequence reads: CASSYPGQGYGYTF. CDR3 in DNA: TGTGCCAGCAGCTACCCCGGACAGGGTTATGGCTACACCTTC.

The V call is TRBV24-1, the J call TRBJ1-5, with D possibly matching TRBD1 (5 bases). This CDR3 region has 14 residues. The V end lost 5 bases, the J end lost 1 base, and 8 bases lay between the germline ends. Germline V gene sequence: CDR1 KGHDR, CDR2 SFDVKD. CDR3: CATSADSSNQPQHF. The CDR3 region has the DNA TGTGCCACCAGTGCCGACAGCAGCAATCAGCCCCAGCATTTT.

This clone was picked up one time. The V call is TRBV7-2, the J call TRBJ2-1; 10 bases agree with TRBD2. Trimming removed 2 bases from V and 7 bases from J; junction bases left unmatched: 5. In germline, CDR1 is SGHTA, CDR2 FQGNSA. The CDR3 has 15 amino acids. CDR3 residues: CASSLFLAGVNEQFF. In DNA, the CDR3 is TGTGCCAGCAGCTTATTCCTAGCGGGAGTTAATGAGCAGTTCTTC.

V is TRBV4-1 and J is TRBJ2-7; D is uncertain. Germline CDR1 and CDR2: MGHRA and YSYEKL. V shed 0 bases and J shed 0 bases, with 9 bases lying between them. The CDR3 contains 15 residues. The CDR3 sequence: CASSQDVAHSYEQYF. The CDR3 nucleotides read TGCGCCAGCAGCCAAGATGTGGCCCACTCCTACGAGCAGTACTTC.

This clone was seen more than once but under ten times. The chain couples TRBV7-2 to TRBJ2-1, with D possibly being TRBD2 (7 bases). The CDR3 consists of 15 residues. V shed 7 bases and J shed 4 bases, with 17 bases lying between them. The germline CDR1 and CDR2 sequences are SGHTA and FQGNSA. CDR3 residues: CASTRGAGPYNEQFF. For the CDR3, the DNA is TGTGCCAGCACCCGGGGGGCAGGGCCATACAATGAGCAGTTCTTC. Together with reference TRBV7-2 and TRBJ2-1, the CDR3 gives the full variable domain: GAGVSQSPSNKVTEKGKDVELRCDPISGHTALYWYRQSLGQGLEFLIYFQGNSAPDKSGLPSDRFSAERTGGSVSTLTIQRTQQEDSAVYLCASTRGAGPYNEQFFGPGTRLTVL.

V and J are TRBV10-3 and TRBJ1-1, with 9 bases that match TRBD1. Germline CDR1 and CDR2: ENHRY and SYGVKD. The CDR3 runs 16 residues. The V segment lost 3 bases and the J segment 1 base; nucleotides outside the gene matches: 6. CDR3 sequence reads: CAISDLRTGANTEAFF. The CDR3 region has the DNA TGTGCCATCAGTGATCTCAGGACAGGGGCGAACACTGAAGCTTTCTTT.

This chain links TRBV6-2 or TRBV6-3 with TRBJ2-5, with a possible D match to TRBD1 (7 bases). Germline lookup yields CDR1 MNHEY and CDR2 SVGEGT. The CDR3 has 15 residues. V lost 0 bases and J 5 bases, leaving 13 bases between the germline ends. CDR3 sequence (DNA): TGTGCCAGCAGTTACTCTACAGGGGACTTTGAGACCCAGTACTTC. Protein sequence: CASSYSTGDFETQYF.

The V gene is TRBV12-3 or TRBV12-4, the J gene TRBJ2-1; a possible D gene is TRBD1 (6 bases). The V gene lost 6 bases and the J gene lost 4 bases, with 10 bases spanning the gap. This CDR3 is built from 13 residues. In DNA, the CDR3 is TGTGCCAGCAGGGAAGGACAGTACAATGAGCAGTTCTTC. Its translation is CASREGQYNEQFF.

This clone was observed once. V and J are TRBV4-1 and TRBJ2-1; D is unresolved. The ends were cut back, 1 base at V and 2 bases at J, with 9 bases in the middle. This CDR3 has 15 residues. Germline V gene sequence: CDR1 MGHRA, CDR2 YSYEKL. CDR3 residues: CASSQGALPYNEQFF. CDR3 in DNA: TGCGCCAGCAGCCAAGGGGCTCTCCCCTACAATGAGCAGTTCTTC.

V and J are TRBV24-1 and TRBJ2-1; TRBD1 might be the D (6 bases). CDR3 length: 13 amino acids. V shed 10 bases and J shed 9 bases, with 18 bases lying between them. The germline V gene encodes CDR1 KGHDR and CDR2 SFDVKD. CDR3 protein: CATGEGVVREQFF. The CDR3 DNA reads TGTGCCACGGGCGAGGGGGTTGTCCGTGAGCAGTTCTTC.

The chain carries TRBV2 and TRBJ2-3, with 8 bases identical to TRBD1. The CDR3 runs 14 residues. The germline V gene has CDR1 SNHLY and CDR2 FYNNEI. Germline trimming cut 9 bases from V and 5 bases from J; bases unmatched to any gene: 10. The CDR3 DNA follows: TGTGCCAGTTGGACAGGGCGGATTTTAGATACGCAGTATTTT. It codes for CASWTGRILDTQYF.

This clone was picked up one time. The genes are TRBV28 and TRBJ1-5; D remains unclear. Trimming took 2 bases from V and 5 from J, leaving 13 bases between them. CDR1 is MDHEN, CDR2 SYDVKM, per germline. The CDR3 length is 15 residues. The CDR3: CASSLASRVYQPQHF. Here the CDR3 DNA reads TGTGCCAGCAGTTTAGCCTCCCGGGTCTATCAGCCCCAGCATTTT.

This rearrangement joins TRBV6-5 to TRBJ2-7; 9 bases match TRBD1. Germline CDR1 MNHEY, CDR2 SVGAGI. J was trimmed by 4 bases and V by 6 bases; bases with no gene match: 7. The CDR3 spans 14 residues. DNA for the CDR3: TGTGCCAGCAGCCGGGACAGGGATATTTACGAGCAGTACTTC. This gives the protein CASSRDRDIYEQYF.

This chain's CDR3 is CASSAYRVNEKLFF. The CDR3 bases are TGTGCCAGCAGTGCTTACAGGGTGAACGAAAAACTGTTTTTT. V gene TRBV2 combines with J gene TRBJ1-4; D possibly corresponds to TRBD1 (6 bases). V lost 4 bases and J lost 8, with 14 bases in between. There are 14 residues in the CDR3. CDR1 SNHLY and CDR2 FYNNEI come from the germline V gene.